This TCR beta chain was captured by sequencing in a study of cytomegalovirus exposure and HLA in healthy donors. PCR amplification relied on 60 Vbeta primers (plus 13 Jbeta primers). Profiling relied on immunoSEQ multiplex PCR, and the TCRdb table lists in-frame clones only, not all of them. This sample has over 200,000 clones, with 70% to 80% found just once. With V trimmed by 5 bases and J by 3 bases, 8 bases remained unmatched. The CDR3 consists of 16 residues. Germline V gene sequence: CDR1 SEHNR, CDR2 FQNEAQ (reference sequence). Findings and limits, study-wide: Three chains tied to CMV proved CMV antigen-specific in vitro. Donors belonging to an Asian-associated ancestry cluster reportedly showed fewer N-insertions in productive TCRs than the roughly 670-donor mean, according to what a later analysis found. As a later analysis revealed, most CMV-associated TCR beta chains appeared HLA-restricted. A later analysis linked a missense DCLRE1C variant to TCR beta V- and J-gene trimming.

This clone appeared once. Its specificity is unknown. The sequenced sample consisted of PBMCs. This sequence originates from a male donor in good health and CMV-seronegative. This chain connects TRBV7-9 to TRBJ2-5, with 11 bases that match TRBD2. In DNA, the CDR3 is TGTGCCAGCAGCCCACCGGTACTAGCGGGAGAAGAGACCCAGTACTTC. Translation gives CASSPPVLAGEETQYF. The full variable domain, completed using reference TRBV7-9 and TRBJ2-5, is DTGVSQNPRHKITKRGQNVTFRCDPISEHNRLYWYRQTLGQGPEFLTYFQNEAQLEKSRLLSDRFSAERPKGSFSTLEIQRTEQGDSAMYLCASSPPVLAGEETQYFGPGTRLLVL.